The rows below give T cell receptor beta chains drawn from one sample of a study of cytomegalovirus exposure and HLA in healthy donors. TCRdb's table, derived via immunoSEQ multiplex PCR, lists solely in-frame clones and lacks some. The data hold roughly 200,000 clones, with roughly 8.7% observed a single time. The sequenced sample was PBMCs. The origin of the receptors is a woman aged 25-40 years in good health and CMV-seropositive. Each CDR3 is given with its conserved first and last residue. Fields, in order: V gene, D gene, clone size, J gene, CDR3 DNA, CDR3 protein. D genes are given only for firm matches. Clone sizes are given selectively: once, few, many, or a class where the clone is expanded.

>TRBV7-9|TRBD1|-|TRBJ1-4
TGTGCCAGCAGCTTTCGTGGAGAAGACAGGGGGGGCGAAAAACTGTTTTTT
CASSFRGEDRGGEKLFF
>TRBV10-1|TRBD1|few|TRBJ2-1
TGCGCCAGCAGGTTGGAGACAGGGTGCGACAATGAGCAGTTCTTC
CASRLETGCDNEQFF
>TRBV2|-|-|TRBJ2-7
TGTGCCCGCAGTGTTAAGACTTCTGACCCCTACGAGCAGTACTTC
CARSVKTSDPYEQYF
>TRBV30|-|-|TRBJ2-1
TGTGCCTGGCACAGGTCGAGGTACAATGAGCAGTTCTTC
CAWHRSRYNEQFF
>TRBV7-2|TRBD1|few|TRBJ1-1
TGTGCCAGCAGCTTTATGTCAGGGGGCCCGGAAGCTTTCTTT
CASSFMSGGPEAFF
>TRBV10-2|-|-|TRBJ2-4
TGCGCCAGCAATTCACCCCCAGGGGTGACCAAAAACATTCAGTACTTC
CASNSPPGVTKNIQYF
>TRBV5-1|TRBD2|-|TRBJ2-1
TGCGCCAGCAGCTCCGGACTAGCGGGACCCTTCAATGAGCAGTTCTTC
CASSSGLAGPFNEQFF
>TRBV7-8|-|-|TRBJ2-7
TGTGCCAGCAGCCTACCTCTCCTCTCCTACGAGCAGTACTTC
CASSLPLLSYEQYF
>TRBV14|TRBD2|few|TRBJ2-7
TGTGCCAGCAGCTCCACCTCATCCGGGACTAGCGGGAGGAGGAGTGGGAGACACGAGCAGTACTTC
CASSSTSSGTSGRRSGRHEQYF
>TRBV2|TRBD1|-|TRBJ2-3
TGTGCCGGCCAATCCGGGACAGGTAGCACGCAGTATTTT
CAGQSGTGSTQYF
>TRBV5-6|-|-|TRBJ1-5
TGTGCCAGCAGCCAACTGCGACTGGGGTCGGGGCAGCCCCAGCATTTT
CASSQLRLGSGQPQHF
>TRBV5-5|-|few|TRBJ1-4
TGTGCCAGCAGCGAACGAGTCCCAAACGGGGAAAAACTGTTTTTT
CASSERVPNGEKLFF
>TRBV29-1|-|few|TRBJ2-5
TGCAGCGTTGGGACGGGAGCGGAAGAGACCCAGTACTTC
CSVGTGAEETQYF
>TRBV5-1|-|few|TRBJ1-2
TGCGCCAGCAGCTCAACCGACGGGACAGGCTACACCTTC
CASSSTDGTGYTF
>TRBV2|TRBD2|few|TRBJ2-1
TGTGCCAGCAGTTCACCCGGGACTAGCCTTTCATATGAGCAGTTCTTC
CASSSPGTSLSYEQFF
>TRBV10-3|TRBD1|once|TRBJ1-6
TGTGCCATCAGTGAGCCAGGACAGGGTAGTCAATCACCCCTCCACTTT
CAISEPGQGSQSPLHF
>TRBV6-4|TRBD2|few|TRBJ2-3
TGTGCCAGCAGTGACCGGACTAGCGGTTCAGATACGCAGTATTTT
CASSDRTSGSDTQYF
>TRBV6-6|-|-|TRBJ2-1
TGTGCCACCCCACCCGGGGGACAGTACAATGAGCAGTTCTTC
CATPPGGQYNEQFF
>TRBV2|-|few|TRBJ1-2
TGTGCCAGCAGCGCCTCAGGAGGGGTAGGCTACACCTTC
CASSASGGVGYTF
>TRBV27|TRBD1|-|TRBJ1-1
TGTGCCAGCAGTCCAGGACAGGTTGGCACTGAAGCTTTCTTT
CASSPGQVGTEAFF
>TRBV2|TRBD2|-|TRBJ2-2
TGTGCCAGCAGGAACCTAGCGGGAGGGGTCGGGGAGCTGTTTTTT
CASRNLAGGVGELFF
>TRBV30|-|few|TRBJ1-3
TGTGCCTGGAGTGTAGCCTCCGCGGGGGGAAACACCATATATTTT
CAWSVASAGGNTIYF
>TRBV25-1|-|-|TRBJ1-1
TGTGCCAGCAGTGACCCCGGGAGCGGAAGGACTGAAGCTTTCTTT
CASSDPGSGRTEAFF
>TRBV4-1|TRBD2|-|TRBJ2-5
TGCGCCAGCAGCCGCTCGGGACTAGCGGGAGACTCGGAGACCCAGTACTTC
CASSRSGLAGDSETQYF
>TRBV7-8|-|-|TRBJ1-1
TGTGCCAGCAGCCTTGACATGAACACTGAAGCTTTCTTT
CASSLDMNTEAFF
>TRBV6-1|TRBD1|few|TRBJ1-1
TGTGCCAGCAGTGACCGGGACAGGGTTACATTCTTT
CASSDRDRVTFF
>TRBV5-1|-|few|TRBJ2-5
TGCGCCAGCAGCCGGGGGACAGACGGGACCCAGTACTTC
CASSRGTDGTQYF
>TRBV27|-|few|TRBJ1-2
TGTGCCAGCAGTAATAAGGCAGGGGCACTCTATGGCTACACCTTC
CASSNKAGALYGYTF
>TRBV25-1|TRBD1|few|TRBJ1-2
TGTGCCAGCAGTGAATCGCGGGACAGCCGTTATGGCTACACCTTC
CASSESRDSRYGYTF
>TRBV5-1|-|-|TRBJ2-2
TGCGCCAGCAGCTCCTTTACAGGAACGAACACCGGGGAGCTGTTTTTT
CASSSFTGTNTGELFF
>TRBV5-4|TRBD1|-|TRBJ1-1
TGTGCCAGCAGCTGGGACAGAGACATGAACACTGAAGCTTTCTTT
CASSWDRDMNTEAFF
>TRBV20-1|-|-|TRBJ2-7
TGCAGTGCTCGCCAGGACGAGCAGTACTTC
CSARQDEQYF
>TRBV27|TRBD2|-|TRBJ2-5
TGTGCCAGCAGTTTATACCCTCTAACGGGACTAGGGGGGCAAGAGACCCAGTACTTC
CASSLYPLTGLGGQETQYF